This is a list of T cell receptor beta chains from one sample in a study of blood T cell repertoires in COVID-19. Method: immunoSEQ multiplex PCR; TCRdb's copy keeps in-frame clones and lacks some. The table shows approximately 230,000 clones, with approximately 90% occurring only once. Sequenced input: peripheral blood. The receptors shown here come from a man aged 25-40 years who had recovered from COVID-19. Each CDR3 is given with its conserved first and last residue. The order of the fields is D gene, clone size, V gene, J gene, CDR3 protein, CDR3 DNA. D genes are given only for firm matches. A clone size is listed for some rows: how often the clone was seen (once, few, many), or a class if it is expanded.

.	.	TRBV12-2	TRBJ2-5	CANSKTGLRQETQYF	TGTGCAAATTCGAAGACAGGTCTCCGGCAAGAGACCCAGTACTTC
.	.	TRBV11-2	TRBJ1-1	CASSRVRENTEAFF	TGTGCCAGCAGCCGGGTCAGGGAGAACACTGAAGCTTTCTTT
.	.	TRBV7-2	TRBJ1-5	CASNSGRANQPQHF	TGTGCCAGCAACTCTGGGAGAGCCAATCAGCCCCAGCATTTT
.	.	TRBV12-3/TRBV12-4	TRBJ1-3	CASSQFNTIYF	TGTGCCAGCAGCCAGTTTAACACCATATATTTT
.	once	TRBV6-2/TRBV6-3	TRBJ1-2	CASSSQGGMGYTF	TGTGCCAGCAGTTCTCAGGGCGGTATGGGCTACACCTTC
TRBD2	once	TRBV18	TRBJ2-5	CASSPRLAGTQETQYF	TGTGCCAGCTCACCACGACTAGCGGGGACCCAAGAGACCCAGTACTTC
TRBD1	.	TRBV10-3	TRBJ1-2	CAISETGANYGYTF	TGTGCCATCAGTGAGACAGGGGCTAACTATGGCTACACCTTC
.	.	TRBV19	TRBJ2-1	CASRVRGANLRGEQFF	TGTGCCTCCAGAGTACGCGGCGCCAACCTCCGAGGTGAGCAGTTCTTC
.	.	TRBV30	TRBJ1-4	CAWSLGLGTNEKLFF	TGTGCCTGGAGTTTGGGGCTCGGCACTAATGAAAAACTGTTTTTT
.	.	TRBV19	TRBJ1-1	CASRIYRDGEAFF	TGTGCCAGTAGAATCTACAGGGATGGTGAAGCTTTCTTT
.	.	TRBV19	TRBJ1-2	CASSIDLTGMARYGYTF	TGTGCCAGTAGTATAGATCTTACAGGGATGGCTCGCTATGGCTACACCTTC
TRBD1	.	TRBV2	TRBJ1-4	CASSEFQGATNEKLFF	TGTGCCAGCAGTGAGTTTCAGGGGGCAACTAATGAAAAACTGTTTTTT
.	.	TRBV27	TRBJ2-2	CASSFKETGELFF	TGTGCCAGCAGTTTCAAGGAGACCGGGGAGCTGTTTTTT
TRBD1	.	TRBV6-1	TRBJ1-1	CASSETTGVQGLAFF	TGTGCCAGCAGTGAAACGACAGGGGTCCAGGGGTTGGCTTTCTTT
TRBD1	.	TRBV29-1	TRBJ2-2	CSAPGQGDTGELFF	TGCAGCGCCCCGGGACAGGGAGACACCGGGGAGCTGTTTTTT
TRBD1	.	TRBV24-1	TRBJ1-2	CATSDEDRGNGYTF	TGTGCCACCAGTGATGAAGACAGGGGGAATGGCTACACCTTC
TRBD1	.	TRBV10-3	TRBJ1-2	CAISDAGGNYGYTF	TGTGCCATCAGTGACGCAGGGGGTAACTATGGCTACACCTTC
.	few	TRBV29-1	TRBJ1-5	CSVAGGVGGNQPQHF	TGCAGCGTAGCGGGGGGGGTAGGGGGCAATCAGCCCCAGCATTTT
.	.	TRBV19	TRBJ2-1	CASSIRQNNEQFF	TGTGCCAGTAGTATCCGACAGAACAATGAGCAGTTCTTC
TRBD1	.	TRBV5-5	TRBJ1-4	CASSLRDSLGLREKLFF	TGTGCCAGCAGCTTGCGGGACAGTCTTGGTCTGCGGGAAAAACTGTTTTTT
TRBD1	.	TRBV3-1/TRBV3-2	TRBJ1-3	CASSPWTGPSGNTIYF	TGTGCCAGCAGCCCTTGGACAGGCCCCTCTGGAAACACCATATATTTT
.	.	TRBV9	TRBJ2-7	CASSVLPDSNTYEQYF	TGTGCCAGCAGCGTCCTTCCAGACTCTAACACCTACGAGCAGTACTTC
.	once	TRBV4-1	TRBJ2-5	CASSQGAGARLETQYF	TGCGCCAGCAGCCAAGGGGCGGGGGCAAGGTTAGAGACCCAGTACTTC
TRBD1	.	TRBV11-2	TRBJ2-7	CASSFGQGDYEQYF	TGTGCCAGCAGCTTCGGGCAGGGGGACTACGAGCAGTACTTC
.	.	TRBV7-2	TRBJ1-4	CASRESTEQKLFF	TGTGCCAGCAGAGAATCGACAGAGCAAAAACTGTTTTTT
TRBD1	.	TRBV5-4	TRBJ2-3	CASSGDRARGDTQYF	TGTGCCAGCAGCGGGGACAGGGCAAGGGGGGATACGCAGTATTTT
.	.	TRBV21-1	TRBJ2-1	CASSLGGAAAYNEQFF	TGTGCCAGCAGCCTCGGCGGAGCCGCGGCCTACAATGAGCAGTTCTTC
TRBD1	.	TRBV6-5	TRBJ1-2	CASSPGQGGSGYTF	TGTGCCAGCAGTCCAGGACAGGGCGGCAGTGGCTACACCTTC
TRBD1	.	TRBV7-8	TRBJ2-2	CASSLVPGQGNTGELFF	TGTGCCAGCAGCTTAGTCCCGGGACAGGGTAACACCGGGGAGCTGTTTTTT
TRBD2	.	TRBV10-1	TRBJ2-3	CASSESILAGLTDTQYF	TGCGCCAGCAGTGAGTCGATCCTAGCGGGGCTCACAGATACGCAGTATTTT
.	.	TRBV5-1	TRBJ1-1	CASSLGVIENTEAFF	TGCGCCAGCAGCTTAGGAGTAATTGAGAACACTGAAGCTTTCTTT
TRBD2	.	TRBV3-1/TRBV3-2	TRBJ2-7	CASSARTSGTYEQYF	TGTGCCAGCAGCGCCCGGACTAGCGGTACCTACGAGCAGTACTTC
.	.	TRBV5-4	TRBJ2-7	CASTRPLSYEQYF	TGTGCCAGCACCCGTCCTCTTTCCTACGAGCAGTACTTC
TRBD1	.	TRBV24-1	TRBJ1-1	CATSEGQGARSSEAFF	TGTGCCACCAGTGAGGGGCAGGGGGCGAGATCGTCTGAAGCTTTCTTT
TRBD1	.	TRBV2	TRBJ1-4	CASSATGETNEKLFF	TGTGCCAGCAGTGCCACAGGGGAAACTAATGAAAAACTGTTTTTT
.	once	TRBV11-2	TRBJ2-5	CASRGHLSGETQYF	TGTGCCAGCAGGGGCCACCTGAGTGGGGAGACCCAGTACTTC
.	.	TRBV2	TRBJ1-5	CATKQGPNSNQPQHF	TGTGCCACCAAACAGGGACCCAATTCTAATCAGCCCCAGCATTTT
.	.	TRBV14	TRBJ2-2	CASSQVDGGWTGELFF	TGTGCCAGCAGCCAAGTTGACGGGGGATGGACCGGGGAGCTGTTTTTT
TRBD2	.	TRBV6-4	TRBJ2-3	CASSGLAGGTDTQYF	TGTGCCAGCAGTGGACTAGCGGGGGGAACAGATACGCAGTATTTT
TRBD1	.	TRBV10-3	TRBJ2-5	CAISERGRTGGGETQYF	TGTGCCATCAGTGAGAGGGGAAGGACAGGGGGCGGAGAGACCCAGTACTTC
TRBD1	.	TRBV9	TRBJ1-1	CASSYLPTGGNTEAFF	TGTGCCAGCAGCTACCTACCGACAGGGGGTAACACTGAAGCTTTCTTT